The following is a TCR beta chain sequence with its context. There are 14 residues in the CDR3. The V and J ends lost 7 bases and 2 bases, in that order; junction bases with no gene match: 10. From germline, CDR1 is DFQATT and CDR2 SNEGSKA (reference sequence). The use of a sample-barcoded 5' primer and a J-beta primer mix characterized a second PCR of about 6 to 12 cycles. TCRdb called the 5' RACE reads again in MiXCR, with one record for every CDR3 protein. The sample includes around 1.5 million distinct CDR3 sequences, approximately 59% of them seen just once. The source of the sample is a study of blood T cells in healthy people across ages.

V usage is TRBV20-1 and J usage is TRBJ2-5; 7 positions agree with TRBD2. The sample comprised blood. The clonotype originates from a man aged 18 to 30 in good health. CDR3 sequence reads: CSGESASGQETQYF. In nucleotides, the CDR3 is TGCAGTGGGGAGAGCGCTAGCGGACAAGAGACCCAGTACTTC.